This is a list of T cell receptor beta chains from one sample in a study of control samples from healthy donors and cancer patients. The protocol was immunoSEQ multiplex PCR, while the TCRdb copy is restricted to in-frame clones and leaves out a portion. The profile shows about 130,000 clones, approximately 90% of them singletons. Sequenced: blood. Receptors were obtained from a woman in her forties or fifties in good health. CDR3s include the opening cysteine and the closing phenylalanine or tryptophan. Each record gives: V gene, clone size, D gene, J gene, CDR3 length, CDR3 DNA, CDR3 protein. A D gene is named only where the DNA matches it firmly. Some rows have no size entry. The others give once, few or many, or a class for an expanded clone.

TRBV29-1,.,.,TRBJ2-5,15,TGCAGCGTTGGAGGGGGGACAGCCCTGATCGAGACCCAGTACTTC,CSVGGGTALIETQYF
TRBV25-1,.,.,TRBJ1-1,12,TGTGCCAGCAGGAAACTTGGAGGGAGAACTTTCTTT,CASRKLGGRTFF
TRBV3-1/TRBV3-2,.,.,TRBJ1-1,14,TGTGCCAGCAGCTTATCTATAGGGTACACTGAAGCTTTCTTT,CASSLSIGYTEAFF
TRBV30,.,TRBD1,TRBJ1-2,15,TGTGCCTGGAGTCGGGACAGGGGACAGGACTATGGCTACACCTTC,CAWSRDRGQDYGYTF
TRBV5-6,.,TRBD1,TRBJ1-4,15,TGTGCCAGCAGCTCTATACGACAGGGGGAGGAAAAACTGTTTTTT,CASSSIRQGEEKLFF
TRBV20-1,.,.,TRBJ1-1,11,TGCAGTGCTAATAGAGGTACTGAAGCTTTCTTT,CSANRGTEAFF
TRBV6-6,.,.,TRBJ1-1,13,TGTGCCAGCAGTTACTGCGGGCCCACTGAAGCTTTCTTT,CASSYCGPTEAFF
TRBV4-1,.,.,TRBJ2-4,11,TGCGCCAGCAGCCAAGGGAGGGAGTTGTCCTGG,CASSQGRELSW
TRBV11-2,.,.,TRBJ2-1,16,TGTGCCAGCAGCTGGGGCCTGGGGAGCTCCTACAATGAGCAGTTCTTC,CASSWGLGSSYNEQFF
TRBV30,.,.,TRBJ1-2,15,TGTGCCTGGAGTCCCCTTATGGGGGGGGCTAAGGACTACACCTTC,CAWSPLMGGAKDYTF
TRBV15,.,.,TRBJ1-1,15,TGTGCCACCAGGGACCATGGGCAGATGAACACTGAAGCTTTCTTT,CATRDHGQMNTEAFF
TRBV4-2,.,.,TRBJ2-2,17,TGTGCCAGCAGCCAAGATAGGAAGCGAACAAACACCGGGGAGCTGTTTTTT,CASSQDRKRTNTGELFF
TRBV30,.,.,TRBJ2-3,16,TGTGCCTGGAGGGCGGGCCTTCAAGCTGGCACAGATACGCAGTATTTT,CAWRAGLQAGTDTQYF
TRBV5-4,once,.,TRBJ1-1,13,TGTGCCAGCAGCTTGAGGGGAGGGAGTGAAGCTTTCTTT,CASSLRGGSEAFF
TRBV19,.,.,TRBJ1-6,14,TGTGCCAGTAGTATTCTGTCGACTGATTCACCCCTCCACTTT,CASSILSTDSPLHF
TRBV7-9,.,.,TRBJ1-1,13,TGTGCCAGCAGCTTGGGGATGAACACTGAAGCTTTCTTT,CASSLGMNTEAFF
TRBV7-9,.,TRBD2,TRBJ2-1,12,TGTGCCAGCAGCGACAGACTAGCGGGAGTGTTCTTC,CASSDRLAGVFF
TRBV28,.,.,TRBJ1-5,15,TGTGCCAGCAGCTCAGGGAAGAAGCCCCGACAGCCCCAGCATTTT,CASSSGKKPRQPQHF
TRBV18,once,.,TRBJ1-1,13,TGTGCCAGCTCACAGTCCGGGCCCGCTGAAGCTTTCTTT,CASSQSGPAEAFF
TRBV10-3,.,.,TRBJ2-6,16,TGTGCCATCAGGCCCCGAATAGATTCTGGGGCCAACGTCCTGACTTTC,CAIRPRIDSGANVLTF
TRBV12-5,.,.,TRBJ2-5,12,TGTGCTAGTGGTTTGGTACCAGAGACCCAGTACTTC,CASGLVPETQYF
TRBV13,.,.,TRBJ1-5,13,TGTGCCAGCAGCTTCCGGGGTATTCAGCCCCAGCATTTT,CASSFRGIQPQHF
TRBV12-2,.,.,TRBJ2-1,16,TGTGCAAGTCGCTCGACAGGGGCCCCAGCGGGACGGGAGCAGTTCTTC,CASRSTGAPAGREQFF
TRBV7-6,.,TRBD1,TRBJ1-6,16,TGTGCCAGCAGCTTAGAACCGGGACAGGGGAATTCACCCCTCCACTTT,CASSLEPGQGNSPLHF
TRBV30,.,.,TRBJ1-5,16,TGTGCCTGGAGTGTTCGGGGCAGATTACTCAATCAGCCCCAGCATTTT,CAWSVRGRLLNQPQHF